This TCR beta chain comes out of a study of cytomegalovirus exposure and HLA in healthy donors. Study-level background: Of 398 genotyped donors, approximately 80% clustered with self-reported Caucasian donors. General observations from the study: Sequencing depth roughly uniform across donors was assumed in presence/absence analyses. Researchers counted about 150 TCR beta chains as cytomegalovirus-associated.

Primers for the PCR totalled 60 Vbeta and 13 Jbeta. The assay was immunoSEQ multiplex PCR, and TCRdb's table has in-frame clones only and misses some. The data hold 100,000 or so clones, with 85% observed a single time. Per germline, CDR1 PRHDT and CDR2 FYEKMQ (reference sequence). After removal of 4 bases from V and 4 bases from J, the junction contained 5 bases not matched to a gene. The CDR3 totals 14 residues. On this clone itself: Its antigen is not known.

The clonotype comes from a man between 25 and 39 years old in good health and CMV-seronegative. V usage is TRBV13 and J usage is TRBJ2-7; TRBD1 matches 9 bases. Material: PBMCs. CDR3 residues: CASSYGQGLYEQYF. The CDR3 nucleotides read TGTGCCAGCAGCTATGGACAGGGGTTGTACGAGCAGTACTTC.